This T cell receptor beta chain appears in the sequencing data of a study of Graves' ophthalmopathy and Graves' hyperthyroidism. RNA transcripts were the source from which TCR beta CDR3 regions were amplified. In the first round, RT-PCR was carried out with HTBI primers, and a multiplex PCR formed the second round. TCRdb itself ran the multiplex PCR reads through MiXCR, one entry per CDR3 protein. The sample holds around 660,000 distinct CDR3 sequences, over 40% seen once. As regards this clonotype: Germline and junction disagree at one end, which may indicate a read error.

Germline-derived CDR1 and CDR2 are SQVTM and ANQGSEA. The CDR3 is made up of 13 amino acids. The sequence was obtained from an adult man with Graves' ophthalmopathy. This chain uses TRBV29-1 with TRBJ1-1, with D possibly matching TRBD1 (6 bases). Sequenced sample: peripheral blood. The CDR3 sequence is CSSEGGWNTEAFF. The CDR3 DNA reads as TGCAGCTCCGAGGGGGGATGGAACACTGAGGCTTTCTTT.